One sample yielded the 28 T cell receptor beta chains listed below, sequenced in a study of T cell responses to AZD1222 COVID-19 vaccine. Here immunoSEQ multiplex PCR was the method, and the copy in TCRdb shows in-frame clones only, minus some. The profile shows under 150,000 clones, roughly nine tenths of them singletons. Sequenced material: peripheral blood, taken 28 days after the second AZD1222 dose. The source of these receptors is an adult who received the AZD1222 COVID-19 vaccine.

V usage is TRBV20-1 and J usage is TRBJ1-2; possibly TRBD1 for D (5 bases). The germline gives CDR1 DFQATT, CDR2 SNEGSKA (reference sequence). V shed 5 bases and J shed 5 bases, with 9 bases lying between them. This CDR3 comprises 11 residues. The CDR3 coding sequence is TGCAGTGCTGAACAGGTATATGGCTACACCTTC. Translating gives CSAEQVYGYTF.

This sequence joins TRBV7-9 and TRBJ1-2; D gene uncertain. V shed 3 bases and J shed 8 bases, with 10 bases lying between them. The CDR3 covers 12 residues. From germline, CDR1 is SEHNR and CDR2 FQNEAQ (reference sequence). The CDR3 DNA reads as TGTGCCAGCAGCTTGGACCACGGCGGCTACACCTTC. It is translated as CASSLDHGGYTF.

This chain connects TRBV24-1 to TRBJ2-5, with D maybe TRBD1 (5 bases). Looked up from germline, CDR1 is KGHDR and CDR2 is SFDVKD. There are 14 residues in the CDR3. Trimming shortened V by 7 bases and J by 1 base, and 12 bases separated the two germline ends. The CDR3 coding sequence is TGTGCCACCAGCGATCGACAGCTCCAAGAGACCCAGTACTTC. Translation: CATSDRQLQETQYF.

J is TRBJ1-6 and V is TRBV30; 7 bases align to TRBD1. V was clipped by 0 bases and J by 6 bases; unmatched bases: 2. The CDR3 is 14 amino acids. Germline CDR1 and CDR2: GTSNPN and SVGIG (reference sequence). The CDR3 is CAWSVGTVNSPLHF. The CDR3 DNA reads as TGTGCCTGGAGTGTCGGGACAGTTAATTCACCCCTCCACTTT.

The rearrangement uses TRBV18 and TRBJ1-4; a possible D gene is TRBD1 (6 bases). The V end lost 6 bases, the J end lost 3 bases, and 14 bases lay between the germline ends. CDR1 and CDR2 from the germline V gene are KGHSH and LQKENI. CDR3 length equals 15 residues. CDR3 region: CASSQQGLANEKLFF. The CDR3 region has the DNA TGTGCCAGCTCCCAACAGGGTTTGGCTAATGAAAAACTGTTTTTT.

This clone was observed once. The genes are TRBV29-1 and TRBJ2-2; D uncertain. Germline-derived CDR1 and CDR2 are SQVTM and ANQGSEA. The CDR3 length is 16 residues. The ends were cut back, 7 bases at V and 2 bases at J, with 20 bases in the middle. In DNA form, the CDR3 reads TGCAGCGCCCGACTTCGGTGGGCGACAAACACCGGGGAGCTGTTTTTT. Translating gives CSARLRWATNTGELFF.

CDR3 amino acids: CASEVLAENNEQFF. DNA of the CDR3: TGTGCCAGCGAGGTTTTGGCAGAAAACAATGAGCAGTTCTTC. The J gene is TRBJ2-1, the V gene TRBV11-2; unclear D gene. CDR3 length: 14 residues. V was trimmed by 8 bases and J by 5 bases, leaving 16 bases between them. Germline loops: CDR1 SGHAT, CDR2 FQNNGV.

This clone was found a few times. This chain links TRBV7-2 with TRBJ1-2; D perhaps matches TRBD1 (5 bases). V lost 5 bases to trimming and J lost 4 bases, with 11 bases between them. The germline CDR1 and CDR2 sequences are SGHTA and FQGNSA. The CDR3 is 13 amino acids. In DNA form, the CDR3 reads TGTGCCAGCAGCCACGGGGGGATCTATGGCTACACCTTC. This codes for CASSHGGIYGYTF.

The rearrangement uses TRBV7-3 and TRBJ1-2; possible D gene TRBD1, 6 bases. The CDR3 runs to 17 residues. Deletions cut 2 bases from V and 8 bases from J, with 24 bases between. Germline assignment: CDR1 SGHTA and CDR2 FQGTGA. CDR3 amino acids: CASSLYHDGGGAEGYTF. DNA of the CDR3: TGTGCCAGCAGCTTATACCACGACGGCGGGGGCGCCGAGGGCTACACCTTC.

This clone was counted between two and nine times. The chain joins TRBV20-1 to TRBJ1-1; the D is unclear. This CDR3 contains 12 residues. Germline V lookup: CDR1 DFQATT, CDR2 SNEGSKA (reference sequence). V dropped 3 bases and J dropped 3 bases, with 8 bases sitting between them. CDR3 in DNA: TGCAGTGCTAGTGTAAGAGACACTGAAGCTTTCTTT. Amino acid sequence: CSASVRDTEAFF.

V usage is TRBV30 and J usage is TRBJ1-2; D uncertain. V was trimmed by 5 bases and J by 4 bases, leaving 17 bases between them. CDR3 length equals 14 residues. In germline, CDR1 is GTSNPN, CDR2 SVGIG (reference sequence). CDR3 in amino acids: CAWYRDSHLYGYTF. The CDR3 DNA follows: TGTGCCTGGTATAGAGACTCTCACCTCTATGGCTACACCTTC.

The gene calls are TRBV5-4 and TRBJ2-5; D ambiguous. The CDR3 has 15 residues. V gave up 4 bases and J gave up 5 bases, with 18 bases separating them. Germline assignment: CDR1 SGHNT and CDR2 YYREEE (reference sequence). This CDR3 reads CASSPTGSAQETQYF. The CDR3 DNA follows: TGTGCCAGCAGCCCCACCGGGTCGGCGCAGGAGACCCAGTACTTC.

The table lists this clone with a count of one. The chain is built from TRBV5-8 and TRBJ2-3; perhaps D is TRBD1 or TRBD2 (5 bases each). The CDR3 consists of 15 residues. Trimming took off 6 bases at V and 2 bases at J, with 16 bases between the two ends. CDR1 and CDR2 (germline): SGHTS, YDEGEE. CDR3 amino acids: CASNPRGRVTDTQYF. The DNA for the CDR3 is TGTGCCAGCAATCCACGGGGACGGGTCACAGATACGCAGTATTTT.

This sequence joins TRBV29-1 and TRBJ2-7; 7 bases fit TRBD1. This CDR3 comprises 11 residues. Germline CDR1 is SQVTM and CDR2 is ANQGSEA. V shed 4 bases and J 7 bases; nucleotides not matched to a gene: 4. The CDR3 sequence: CSVALDREQYF. The DNA of the CDR3 is TGCAGCGTTGCCCTGGACAGGGAGCAGTACTTC.

This chain joins TRBV6-2 or TRBV6-3 and TRBJ2-1, with D perhaps TRBD1 or TRBD2 (7 bases each). Germline lookup yields CDR1 MNHEY and CDR2 SVGEGT. The CDR3 sequence is 17 residues long. V dropped 4 bases and J dropped 6 bases, with 22 bases sitting between them. CDR3 sequence reads: CASSSPSSGGGRNEQFF. CDR3 nucleotides: TGTGCCAGCAGTTCCCCCTCGTCAGGGGGAGGGCGCAATGAGCAGTTCTTC.

V and J are TRBV7-2 and TRBJ2-5; 8 positions match TRBD1. Germline V gene sequence: CDR1 SGHTA, CDR2 FQGNSA. This CDR3 has 15 residues. The V segment lost 4 bases and the J segment 1 base; nucleotides outside the gene matches: 5. As DNA, the CDR3 is TGTGCCAGCAGCTCTCCCGGGACAGGCCAAGAGACCCAGTACTTC. This sequence encodes CASSSPGTGQETQYF.

The J gene is TRBJ2-3, the V gene TRBV6-4; TRBD1 aligns across 7 bases. The trim removed 4 bases at V and 5 bases at J, leaving 9 bases unmatched. The CDR3 is made up of 15 amino acids. Germline V CDR1 and CDR2: MRHNA, SNTAGT. The CDR3 here is CASSALGTVGDTQYF. The DNA of the CDR3 is TGTGCCAGCAGTGCCCTGGGGACAGTCGGAGATACGCAGTATTTT.

The chain is built from TRBV2 and TRBJ2-1; 9 nucleotides agree with TRBD1. Germline V gene sequence: CDR1 SNHLY, CDR2 FYNNEI. V dropped 6 bases and J dropped 4; count of bases not matched to a gene: 7. There are 15 residues in the CDR3. CDR3 coding DNA: TGTGCCAGCAGCGTAGACAGGGGGAGATACAATGAGCAGTTCTTC. Protein: CASSVDRGRYNEQFF.

The rearrangement joins TRBV30 to TRBJ1-2, with 8 positions matching TRBD1. Losses at the gene ends were 4 bases for V and 2 bases for J; bases not matched to a gene: 3. Germline V gene lookup returns CDR1 GTSNPN and CDR2 SVGIG (reference sequence). This CDR3 has 13 residues. CDR3 sequence reads: CAWTRQGNYGYTF. CDR3 nucleotide sequence: TGTGCCTGGACCAGACAGGGGAACTATGGCTACACCTTC.

V gene TRBV27 combines with J gene TRBJ1-4; no firm D call. V was clipped by 3 bases and J by 10 bases, with 6 bases between them. CDR1 MNHEY and CDR2 SMNVEV come from the germline V gene (reference sequence). CDR3 length: 11 residues. The CDR3 region has the DNA TGTGCCAGCAGTTTCGGAGGAAAACTGTTTTTT. Encoded protein: CASSFGGKLFF. The whole variable domain, remainder taken from reference TRBV27 and TRBJ1-4, is EAQVTQNPRYLITVTGKKLTVTCSQNMNHEYMSWYRQDPGLGLRQIYYSMNVEVTDKGDVPEGYKVSRKEKRNFPLILESPSPNQTSLYFCASSFGGKLFFGSGTQLSVL.

This rearrangement joins TRBV29-1 to TRBJ1-2; 9 bases align to TRBD1. V trimming: 6 bases; J trimming: 4 bases; junction bases outside the gene matches: 6. CDR1 and CDR2 (germline): SQVTM, ANQGSEA. There are 13 residues in the CDR3. CDR3 bases: TGCAGCGTCGTCGGGACAGGGAGCTATGGCTACACCTTC. This sequence encodes CSVVGTGSYGYTF.

The CDR3 is CASSPQEGNQPQHF. CDR3 bases: TGTGCCAGCTCACCACAAGAGGGCAATCAGCCCCAGCATTTT. The V gene is TRBV18, the J gene TRBJ1-5; D unclear. Germline-derived CDR1 and CDR2 are KGHSH and LQKENI. V dropped 1 base and J dropped 2 bases, with 6 bases sitting between them. There are 14 residues in the CDR3.

This clone was recorded once. The chain recombines TRBV24-1 with TRBJ2-2; D might be TRBD1 or TRBD2, each matching 5 bases. Deletions cut 0 bases from V and 3 bases from J, with 13 bases between. Germline CDR1 reads KGHDR; CDR2 reads SFDVKD. CDR3 size: 17 residues. The CDR3 DNA reads as TGTGCCACCAGTGATTTGGGGCCCCAGGGACACACCGGGGAGCTGTTTTTT. It codes for CATSDLGPQGHTGELFF.

This clone has only one observation. The gene calls are TRBV3-1 (or the pseudogene TRBV3-2) and TRBJ2-5; 10 bases align to TRBD2. From germline, CDR1 is LGHDT and CDR2 YNNKEL (reference sequence). J lost 3 bases, V lost 4 bases, and 8 bases had no gene match. CDR3 length: 16 residues. This CDR3 reads CASSPGGSGREETQYF. In DNA form, the CDR3 reads TGTGCCAGCAGCCCCGGGGGAAGCGGGAGGGAAGAGACCCAGTACTTC.

The chain recombines TRBV18 with TRBJ1-1; no reliable D call. The CDR3 sequence is 13 residues long. The V gene lost 4 bases and the J gene lost 0 bases, with 6 bases spanning the gap. The germline V gene has CDR1 KGHSH and CDR2 LQKENI. CDR3 sequence reads: CASSLTVNTEAFF. In DNA form, the CDR3 reads TGTGCCAGCTCACTCACAGTGAACACTGAAGCTTTCTTT.

The chain links TRBV14 to TRBJ1-3; D ambiguous. The germline CDR1 and CDR2 sequences are SGHDN and FVKESK. The CDR3 is made up of 17 amino acids. V dropped 3 bases and J dropped 4 bases, with 19 bases sitting between them. The CDR3 region is CASSQRRGAAGGNTIYF. As DNA, the CDR3 is TGTGCCAGCAGCCAGAGGAGAGGCGCGGCAGGCGGAAACACCATATATTTT. Variable domain in full (rest from reference TRBV14 and TRBJ1-3): EAGVTQFPSHSVIEKGQTVTLRCDPISGHDNLYWYRRVMGKEIKFLLHFVKESKQDESGMPNNRFLAERTGGTYSTLKVQPAELEDSGVYFCASSQRRGAAGGNTIYFGEGSWLTVV.

The V call is TRBV7-8, the J call TRBJ2-5; no clear D. V gave up 1 base and J gave up 2 bases, with 8 bases separating them. The CDR3 covers 14 residues. Germline loops: CDR1 SGHVS, CDR2 FQNEAQ. CDR3 coding DNA: TGTGCCAGCAGCTTAGGACTGAATCAAGAGACCCAGTACTTC. Amino acid sequence: CASSLGLNQETQYF.

The J gene is TRBJ2-2, the V gene TRBV11-2, with TRBD2 identical over 8 bases. This CDR3 spans 16 amino acids. V lost 0 bases and J lost 6; bases outside the gene matches: 6. In germline, CDR1 is SGHAT, CDR2 FQNNGV. The CDR3 region has the DNA TGTGCCAGCAGCTTAGATGATTCCGGGAGGGCCGGGGAGCTGTTTTTT. It is translated as CASSLDDSGRAGELFF.